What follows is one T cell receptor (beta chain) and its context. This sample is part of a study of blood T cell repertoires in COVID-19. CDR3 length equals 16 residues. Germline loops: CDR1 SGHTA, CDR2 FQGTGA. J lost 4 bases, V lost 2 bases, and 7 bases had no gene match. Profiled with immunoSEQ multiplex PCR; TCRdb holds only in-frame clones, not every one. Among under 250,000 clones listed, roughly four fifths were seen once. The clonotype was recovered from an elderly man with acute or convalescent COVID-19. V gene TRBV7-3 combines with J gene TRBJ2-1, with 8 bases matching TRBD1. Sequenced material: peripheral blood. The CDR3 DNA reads TGTGCCAGCAGCTTATTTGACAGGGGAGGTTACAATGAGCAGTTCTTC. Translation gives CASSLFDRGGYNEQFF. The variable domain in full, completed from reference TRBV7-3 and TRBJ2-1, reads GAGVSQTPSNKVTEKGKYVELRCDPISGHTALYWYRQSLGQGPEFLIYFQGTGAADDSGLPNDRFFAVRPEGSVSTLKIQRTERGDSAVYLCASSLFDRGGYNEQFFGPGTRLTVL.